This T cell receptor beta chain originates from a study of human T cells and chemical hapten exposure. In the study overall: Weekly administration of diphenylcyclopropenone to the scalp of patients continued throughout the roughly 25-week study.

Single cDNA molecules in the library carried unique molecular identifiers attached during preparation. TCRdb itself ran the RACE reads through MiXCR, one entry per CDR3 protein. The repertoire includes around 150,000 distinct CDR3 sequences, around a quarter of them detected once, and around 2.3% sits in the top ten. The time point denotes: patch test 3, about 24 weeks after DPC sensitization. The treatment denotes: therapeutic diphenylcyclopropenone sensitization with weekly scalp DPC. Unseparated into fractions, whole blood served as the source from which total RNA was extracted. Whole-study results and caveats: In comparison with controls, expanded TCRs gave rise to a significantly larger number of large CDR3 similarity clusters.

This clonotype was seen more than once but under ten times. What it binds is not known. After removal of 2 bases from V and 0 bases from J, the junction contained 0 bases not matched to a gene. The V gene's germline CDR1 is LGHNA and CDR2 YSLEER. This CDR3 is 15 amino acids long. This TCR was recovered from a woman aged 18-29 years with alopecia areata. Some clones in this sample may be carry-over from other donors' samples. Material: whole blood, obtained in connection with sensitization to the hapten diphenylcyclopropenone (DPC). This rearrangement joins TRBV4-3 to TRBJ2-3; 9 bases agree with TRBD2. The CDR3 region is CASSQTSGSTDTQYF. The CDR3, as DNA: TGCGCCAGCAGCCAAACTAGCGGGAGCACAGATACGCAGTATTTT.